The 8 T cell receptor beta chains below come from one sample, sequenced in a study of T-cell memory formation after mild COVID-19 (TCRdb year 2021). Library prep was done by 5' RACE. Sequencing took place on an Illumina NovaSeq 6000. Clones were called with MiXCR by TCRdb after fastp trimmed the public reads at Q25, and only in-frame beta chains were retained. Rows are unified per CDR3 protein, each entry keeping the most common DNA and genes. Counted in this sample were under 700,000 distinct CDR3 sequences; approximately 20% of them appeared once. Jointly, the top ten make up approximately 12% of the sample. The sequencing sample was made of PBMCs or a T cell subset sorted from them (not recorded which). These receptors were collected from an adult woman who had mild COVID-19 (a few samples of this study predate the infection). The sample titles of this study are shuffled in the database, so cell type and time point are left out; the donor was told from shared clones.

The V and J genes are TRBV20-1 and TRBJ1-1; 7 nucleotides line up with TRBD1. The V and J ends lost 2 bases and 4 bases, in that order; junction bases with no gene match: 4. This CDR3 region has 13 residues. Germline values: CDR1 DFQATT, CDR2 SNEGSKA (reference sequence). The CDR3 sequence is CSARRGLGTEAFF. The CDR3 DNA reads TGCAGTGCTAGAAGGGGGCTGGGCACTGAAGCTTTCTTT.

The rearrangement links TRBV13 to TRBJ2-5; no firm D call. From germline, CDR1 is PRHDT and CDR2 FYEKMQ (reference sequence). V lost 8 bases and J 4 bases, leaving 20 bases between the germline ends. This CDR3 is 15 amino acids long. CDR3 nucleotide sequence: TGTGCCAGCCAGTTTGGTCACAAGTGGGGAGAGACCCAGTACTTC. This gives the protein CASQFGHKWGETQYF.

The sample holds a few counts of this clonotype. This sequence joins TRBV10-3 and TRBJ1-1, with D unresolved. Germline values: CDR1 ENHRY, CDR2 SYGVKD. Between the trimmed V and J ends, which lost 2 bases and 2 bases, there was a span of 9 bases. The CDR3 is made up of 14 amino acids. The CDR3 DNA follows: TGTGCCATCAGTGAGGGCGGGGTTAACACTGAAGCTTTCTTT. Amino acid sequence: CAISEGGVNTEAFF.

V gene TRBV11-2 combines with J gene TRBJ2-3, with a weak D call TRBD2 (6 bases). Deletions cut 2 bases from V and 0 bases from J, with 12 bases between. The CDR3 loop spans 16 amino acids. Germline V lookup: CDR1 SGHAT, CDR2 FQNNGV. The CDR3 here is CASSLPGTQSTDTQYF. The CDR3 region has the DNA TGTGCCAGCAGCTTACCCGGGACTCAGAGCACAGATACGCAGTATTTT.

The CDR3 DNA reads as TGTGCCAGCAGTTACTCGCGGCCGAGCAATACCGTATCCTACGAGCAGTACTTC. Amino acids: CASSYSRPSNTVSYEQYF. V gene TRBV6-5 combines with J gene TRBJ2-7; D is uncertain. With 0 bases removed from V and 1 base from J, the gap between germline ends came to 19 bases. This CDR3 comprises 18 residues. Germline V gene lookup returns CDR1 MNHEY and CDR2 SVGAGI.

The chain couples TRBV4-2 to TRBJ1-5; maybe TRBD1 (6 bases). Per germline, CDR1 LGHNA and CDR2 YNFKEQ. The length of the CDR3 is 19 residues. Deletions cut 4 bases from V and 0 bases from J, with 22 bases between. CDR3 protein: CASSPTIAGALYSNQPQHF. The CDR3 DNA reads TGTGCCAGCAGCCCGACTATCGCAGGGGCATTATATAGCAATCAGCCCCAGCATTTT.

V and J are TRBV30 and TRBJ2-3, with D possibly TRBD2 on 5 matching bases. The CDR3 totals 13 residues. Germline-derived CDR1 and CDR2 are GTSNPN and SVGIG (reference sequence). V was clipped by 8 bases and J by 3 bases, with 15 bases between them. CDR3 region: CARKVSGTDTQYF. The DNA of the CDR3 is TGTGCCCGGAAGGTCAGCGGTACAGATACGCAGTATTTT.

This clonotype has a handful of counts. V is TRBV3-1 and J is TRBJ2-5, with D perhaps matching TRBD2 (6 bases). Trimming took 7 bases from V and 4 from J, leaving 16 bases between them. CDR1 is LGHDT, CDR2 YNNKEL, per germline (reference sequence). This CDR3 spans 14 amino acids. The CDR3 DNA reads TGTGCCAGCACCATGGGAGGTTCCGGAGAGACCCAGTACTTC. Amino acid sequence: CASTMGGSGETQYF.